The present T cell receptor (beta chain) was sequenced within a study of blood T cell repertoires in COVID-19. About the study: Some COVID-19 samples were acute and others convalescent; all came from the United States, Italy and Spain.

As processed by the authors: Amplified reference gene primers provided the basis for estimating nucleated cell counts. Generated by immunoSEQ multiplex PCR, the TCRdb table keeps only in-frame clones and is missing some. V, J and clone size are taken as reported in that table, and D and trimming were inferred from the DNA itself. The repertoire holds 130,000 to 150,000 clones, with roughly 80% as singletons. V was clipped by 1 base and J by 8 bases; unmatched bases: 10. This CDR3 region has 15 residues. Germline loops: CDR1 SGHNT, CDR2 YYREEE (reference sequence). This clone was picked up one time. The V gene is TRBV5-4, the J gene TRBJ1-1; 8 nucleotides match TRBD1. This TCR was recovered from a woman aged 80 or over in a cohort sampled during active or convalescent COVID-19. Sequences were obtained from peripheral blood. CDR3 residues: CASSLNRGMSSEAFF. DNA for the CDR3: TGTGCCAGCAGCTTGAACAGGGGGATGAGCTCCGAAGCTTTCTTT.